A single sample is the source of the 14 T cell receptor beta chains below, sequenced in a study of blood T cell repertoires in COVID-19. Sequenced by immunoSEQ multiplex PCR; TCRdb stores in-frame clones only, minus some. The sample consists of 260,000 or so clones, about 91% of them appearing once. Sequenced material: PBMCs or T cells enriched from blood (not recorded which). These TCRs come from a woman between 40 and 55 years old with acute COVID-19.

V is TRBV29-1 and J is TRBJ1-1; the D is unclear. Deletions cut 4 bases from V and 11 bases from J, with 14 bases between. The CDR3 is 11 amino acids. The V gene's germline CDR1 is SQVTM and CDR2 ANQGSEA. The CDR3 region is CSVAPTRRAFF. CDR3 nucleotides: TGCAGCGTTGCCCCGACCAGGAGGGCTTTCTTT.

The sample holds a few counts of this clone. The chain carries TRBV5-1 and TRBJ1-6; 8 bases line up with TRBD1. Per germline, CDR1 SGHRS and CDR2 YFSETQ. Losses at the gene ends were 8 bases for V and 9 bases for J; bases not matched to a gene: 13. The CDR3 covers 15 residues. CDR3 residues: CASKIRDRRGSPLHF. The CDR3 nucleotides read TGCGCCAGTAAGATCCGGGACAGGAGGGGTTCACCCCTCCACTTT.

The CDR3 spells CASSDRFSGDTQYF. The CDR3 DNA is TGTGCCAGCAGCGACAGGTTCTCCGGGGATACGCAGTATTTT. The V gene is TRBV27, the J gene TRBJ2-3; a weak D match, TRBD1 (6 bases). The CDR3 has 14 amino acids. Germline V lookup: CDR1 MNHEY, CDR2 SMNVEV (reference sequence). Trimming shortened V by 6 bases and J by 6 bases, and 16 bases separated the two germline ends.

The chain couples TRBV28 to TRBJ1-5, with D possibly matching TRBD1 (5 bases). Germline V gene data show CDR1 as MDHEN and CDR2 as SYDVKM. V dropped 1 base and J dropped 8 bases, with 12 bases sitting between them. The CDR3 contains 14 residues. The CDR3 DNA follows: TGTGCCAGCAGTTTATTGGGGGGTCCGGAGCCCCAGCATTTT. Translation gives CASSLLGGPEPQHF.

Only one count was recorded for this clone. V is TRBV19 and J is TRBJ2-3, with 7 bases that match TRBD1. CDR1 and CDR2 (germline): LNHDA, SQIVND (reference sequence). The CDR3 spans 16 residues. V was pared by 0 bases and J by 2 bases, with 5 bases of the junction left unmatched. In nucleotides, the CDR3 is TGTGCCAGTAGTATAGAGGGCAGGGGGTCCACAGATACGCAGTATTTT. Its translation is CASSIEGRGSTDTQYF.

This rearrangement joins TRBV9 to TRBJ2-3; 10 nucleotides match TRBD2. CDR1 and CDR2 (germline): SGDLS, YYNGEE. CDR3 length: 17 amino acids. The ends lost 4 bases at V and 4 bases at J; junction bases unmatched: 12. The CDR3 nucleotides are TGTGCCAGCAGCCCGCGGGGGGCTAGCGGGAGTGCAGATACGCAGTATTTT. Translation gives CASSPRGASGSADTQYF.

V and J are TRBV30 and TRBJ2-1, with 12 bases identical to TRBD2. The V gene end was trimmed by 0 bases and the J gene end by 1 base; junction bases not matched to a gene: 7. The CDR3 runs to 18 residues. The V gene's germline CDR1 is GTSNPN and CDR2 SVGIG (reference sequence). CDR3 DNA: TGTGCCTGGAGTGTACAGGGGCTAGCGGGAGGGTCCTACAATGAGCAGTTCTTC. Amino acids: CAWSVQGLAGGSYNEQFF. The full variable domain, its missing parts supplied by reference TRBV30 and TRBJ2-1, is SQTIHQWPATLVQPVGSPLSLECTVEGTSNPNLYWYRQAAGRGLQLLFYSVGIGQISSEVPQNLSASRPQDRQFILSSKKLLLSDSGFYLCAWSVQGLAGGSYNEQFFGPGTRLTVL.

The CDR3 region is CASSIRSSGNTIYF. CDR3 coding DNA: TGTGCCAGTAGTATAAGGAGCTCTGGAAACACCATATATTTT. The chain is built from TRBV19 and TRBJ1-3, with unresolved D. The length of the CDR3 is 14 residues. Trimming shortened V by 2 bases and J by 0 bases, and 5 bases separated the two germline ends. Germline values: CDR1 LNHDA, CDR2 SQIVND (reference sequence).

The chain recombines TRBV5-1 with TRBJ2-1, with D possibly matching TRBD1 (6 bases). The CDR3 spans 16 residues. Germline V gives CDR1 SGHRS, CDR2 YFSETQ. The ends were cut back, 2 bases at V and 0 bases at J, with 12 bases in the middle. The CDR3 protein is CASSLQTGSSYNEQFF. CDR3 DNA sequence: TGCGCCAGCAGCTTACAAACAGGGAGCTCCTACAATGAGCAGTTCTTC.

As for this clone: A junction end diverges from the germline sequence, so it may reflect a read error. The chain couples TRBV29-1 to TRBJ2-1, with 9 bases fitting TRBD1. Germline lookup yields CDR1 SQVTM and CDR2 ANQGSEA. The CDR3 has 17 amino acids. DNA of the CDR3: TGCAGCGCTGAAAGGGGACAGGGCACCAGCTCCTACAATGAGCAGTTCTTC. It codes for CSAERGQGTSSYNEQFF.

The J gene is TRBJ1-2, the V gene TRBV3-1 (or the pseudogene TRBV3-2), with D possibly TRBD1 on 5 matching bases. Deletions cut 3 bases from V and 5 bases from J, with 13 bases between. The germline V gene has CDR1 LGHDT and CDR2 YNNKEL (reference sequence). CDR3 length: 14 residues. CDR3 sequence: CASSHPRENYGYTF. The CDR3 nucleotides read TGTGCCAGCAGCCACCCCAGGGAAAATTATGGCTACACCTTC.

This sequence joins TRBV27 and TRBJ2-5; D perhaps matches TRBD2 (6 bases). The CDR3 covers 13 residues. Germline V gene sequence: CDR1 MNHEY, CDR2 SMNVEV (reference sequence). V gave up 3 bases and J gave up 3 bases, with 8 bases separating them. As DNA, the CDR3 is TGTGCCAGCAGTTTTTGGGGGGAAGAGACCCAGTACTTC. It translates to CASSFWGEETQYF.

V and J are TRBV23-1 and TRBJ2-1; 10 bases align to TRBD1. TRBV23-1 qualifies as an ORF whose function is uncertain. V trimming: 6 bases; J trimming: 2 bases; junction bases outside the gene matches: 13. CDR3 length: 18 amino acids. The CDR3 sequence is CASRTGTGAFSTYNEQFF. CDR3 bases: TGCGCCAGCAGAACCGGGACAGGGGCGTTTAGCACCTACAATGAGCAGTTCTTC.

The rearrangement joins TRBV28 to TRBJ1-1, with D possibly being TRBD1 (5 bases). Trimming removed 7 bases from V and 3 bases from J, with 12 bases in between. The CDR3 has 13 residues. The V gene's germline CDR1 is MDHEN and CDR2 SYDVKM. The CDR3 loop is CASTTEGYTEAFF. The DNA of the CDR3 is TGTGCCAGCACCACGGAGGGGTACACTGAAGCTTTCTTT.